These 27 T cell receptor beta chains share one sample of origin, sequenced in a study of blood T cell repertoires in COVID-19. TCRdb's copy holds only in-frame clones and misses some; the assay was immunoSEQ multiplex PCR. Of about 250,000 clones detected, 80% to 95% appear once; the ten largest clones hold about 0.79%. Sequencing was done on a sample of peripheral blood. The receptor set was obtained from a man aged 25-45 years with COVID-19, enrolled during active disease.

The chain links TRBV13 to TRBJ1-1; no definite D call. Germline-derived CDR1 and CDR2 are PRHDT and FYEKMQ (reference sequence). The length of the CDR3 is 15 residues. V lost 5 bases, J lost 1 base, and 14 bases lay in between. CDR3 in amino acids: CASSPLGTQNTEAFF. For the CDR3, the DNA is TGTGCCAGCAGCCCCCTAGGTACACAGAACACTGAAGCTTTCTTT.

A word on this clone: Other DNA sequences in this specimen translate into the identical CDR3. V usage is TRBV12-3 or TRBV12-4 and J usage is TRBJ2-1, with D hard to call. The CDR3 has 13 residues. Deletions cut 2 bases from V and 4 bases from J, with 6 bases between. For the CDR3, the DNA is TGTGCCAGCAGTTTATCAGGATACAATGAGCAGTTCTTC. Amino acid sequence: CASSLSGYNEQFF.

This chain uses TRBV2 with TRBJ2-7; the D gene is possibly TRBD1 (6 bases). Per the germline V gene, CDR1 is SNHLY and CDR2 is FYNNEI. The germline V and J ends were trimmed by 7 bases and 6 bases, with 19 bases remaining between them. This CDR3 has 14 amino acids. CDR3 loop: CASNRQEVGSEQYF. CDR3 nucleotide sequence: TGTGCCAGCAATCGACAGGAGGTGGGGAGCGAGCAGTACTTC.

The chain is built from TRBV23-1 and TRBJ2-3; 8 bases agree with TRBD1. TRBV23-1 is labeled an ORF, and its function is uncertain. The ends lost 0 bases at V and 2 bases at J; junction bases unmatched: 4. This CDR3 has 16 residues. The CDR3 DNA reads TGCGCCAGCAGTCAATCGGGGGACAGGACCACAGATACGCAGTATTTT. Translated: CASSQSGDRTTDTQYF.

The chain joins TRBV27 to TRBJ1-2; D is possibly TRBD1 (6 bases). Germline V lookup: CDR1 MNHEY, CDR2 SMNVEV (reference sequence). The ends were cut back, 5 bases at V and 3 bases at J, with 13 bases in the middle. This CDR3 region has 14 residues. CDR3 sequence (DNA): TGTGCCAGCAGTGCCACAGGGCTTTACTATGGCTACACCTTC. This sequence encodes CASSATGLYYGYTF.

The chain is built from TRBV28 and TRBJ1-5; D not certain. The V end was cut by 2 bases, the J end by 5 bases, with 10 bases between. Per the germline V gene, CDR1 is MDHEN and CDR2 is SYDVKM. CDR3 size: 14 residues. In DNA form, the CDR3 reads TGTGCCAGCAGTTTACGGGGAACTCATCAGCCCCAGCATTTT. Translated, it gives CASSLRGTHQPQHF.

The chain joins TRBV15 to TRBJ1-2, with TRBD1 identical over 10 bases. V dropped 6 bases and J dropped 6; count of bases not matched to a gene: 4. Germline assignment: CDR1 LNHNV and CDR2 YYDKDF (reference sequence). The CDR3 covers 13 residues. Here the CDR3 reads CATSTGTGDGYTF. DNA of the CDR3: TGTGCCACCAGTACCGGGACAGGGGATGGCTACACCTTC.

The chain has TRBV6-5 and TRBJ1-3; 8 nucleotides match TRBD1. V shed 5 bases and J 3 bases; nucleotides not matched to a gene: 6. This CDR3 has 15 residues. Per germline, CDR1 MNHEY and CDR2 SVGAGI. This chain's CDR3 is CASSMDREIGNTIYF. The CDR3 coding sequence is TGTGCCAGCAGTATGGACAGGGAGATTGGAAACACCATATATTTT.

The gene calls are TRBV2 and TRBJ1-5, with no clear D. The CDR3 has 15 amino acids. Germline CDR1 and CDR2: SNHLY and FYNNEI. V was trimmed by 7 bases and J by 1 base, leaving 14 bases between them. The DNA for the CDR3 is TGTGCCAGCAAAGTCGGGGATGGGAGCAATCAGCCCCAGCATTTT. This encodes CASKVGDGSNQPQHF.

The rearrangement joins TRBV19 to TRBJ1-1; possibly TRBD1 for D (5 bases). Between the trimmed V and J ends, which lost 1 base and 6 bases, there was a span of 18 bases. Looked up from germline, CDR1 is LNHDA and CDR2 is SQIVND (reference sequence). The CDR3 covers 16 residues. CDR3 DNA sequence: TGTGCCAGTAGTATAGGAGAGGGGAGGGTCGCGCCTGAAGCTTTCTTT. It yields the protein CASSIGEGRVAPEAFF.

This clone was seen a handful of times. In DNA, the CDR3 is TGTGCCTGGAGTCACGGACAGTTTACCGCTGAAGCTTTCTTT. It codes for CAWSHGQFTAEAFF. V and J are TRBV30 and TRBJ1-1; D is perhaps TRBD1 (6 bases). The CDR3 is 14 residues long. Looked up from germline, CDR1 is GTSNPN and CDR2 is SVGIG (reference sequence). The V gene lost 2 bases and the J gene lost 6 bases, with 16 bases spanning the gap.

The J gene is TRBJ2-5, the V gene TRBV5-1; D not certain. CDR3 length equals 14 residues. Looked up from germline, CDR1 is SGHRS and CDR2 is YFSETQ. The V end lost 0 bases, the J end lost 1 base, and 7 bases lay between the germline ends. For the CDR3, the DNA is TGCGCCAGCAGCTTGGGTTCAGTCCAAGAGACCCAGTACTTC. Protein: CASSLGSVQETQYF.

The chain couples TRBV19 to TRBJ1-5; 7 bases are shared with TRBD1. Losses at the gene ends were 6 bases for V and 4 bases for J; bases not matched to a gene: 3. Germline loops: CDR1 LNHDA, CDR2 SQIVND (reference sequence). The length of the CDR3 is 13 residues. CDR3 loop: CASSTGVNQPQHF. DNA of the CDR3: TGTGCCAGTAGCACAGGGGTTAATCAGCCCCAGCATTTT.

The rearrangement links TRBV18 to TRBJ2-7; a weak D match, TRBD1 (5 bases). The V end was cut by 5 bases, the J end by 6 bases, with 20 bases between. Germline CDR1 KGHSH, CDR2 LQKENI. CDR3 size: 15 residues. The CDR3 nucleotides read TGTGCCAGCTCAACAAGCGCCCAGGGAAGGGGCGAGCAGTACTTC. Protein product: CASSTSAQGRGEQYF.

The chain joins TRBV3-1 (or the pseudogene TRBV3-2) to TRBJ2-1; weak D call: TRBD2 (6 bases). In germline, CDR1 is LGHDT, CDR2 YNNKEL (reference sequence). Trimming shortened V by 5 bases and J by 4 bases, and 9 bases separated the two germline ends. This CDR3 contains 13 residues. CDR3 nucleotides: TGTGCCAGCAGCAGGGACTCTTACAATGAGCAGTTCTTC. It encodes CASSRDSYNEQFF.

In DNA form, the CDR3 reads TGCGCCAGCAGCCAAGTCAGAGCGGGTAACACCGGGGAGCTGTTTTTT. Translation gives CASSQVRAGNTGELFF. The chain uses TRBV4-1 and TRBJ2-2, with D tentatively TRBD2 (6 bases). V was trimmed by 1 base and J by 2 bases, leaving 11 bases between them. The germline V gene has CDR1 MGHRA and CDR2 YSYEKL. The CDR3 consists of 16 residues.

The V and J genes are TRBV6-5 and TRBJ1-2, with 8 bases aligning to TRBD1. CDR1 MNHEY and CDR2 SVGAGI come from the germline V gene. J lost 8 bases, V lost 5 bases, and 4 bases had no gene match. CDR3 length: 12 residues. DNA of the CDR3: TGTGCCAGCAGTCGACAGGGGTTCGGCTACACCTTC. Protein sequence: CASSRQGFGYTF.

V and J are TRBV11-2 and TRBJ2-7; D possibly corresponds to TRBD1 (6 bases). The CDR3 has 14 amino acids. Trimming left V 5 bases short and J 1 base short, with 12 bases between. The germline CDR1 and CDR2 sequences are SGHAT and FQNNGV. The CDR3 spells CASSAGQLSYEQYF. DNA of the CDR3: TGTGCCAGCAGCGCCGGACAGCTTTCCTACGAGCAGTACTTC.

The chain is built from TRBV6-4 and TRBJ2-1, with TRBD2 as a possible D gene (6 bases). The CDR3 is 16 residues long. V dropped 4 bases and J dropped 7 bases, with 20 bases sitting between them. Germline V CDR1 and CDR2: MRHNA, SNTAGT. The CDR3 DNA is TGTGCCAGCAGTGGACTAGGCGGTAACATAGGTAATGAGCAGTTCTTC. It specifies CASSGLGGNIGNEQFF.

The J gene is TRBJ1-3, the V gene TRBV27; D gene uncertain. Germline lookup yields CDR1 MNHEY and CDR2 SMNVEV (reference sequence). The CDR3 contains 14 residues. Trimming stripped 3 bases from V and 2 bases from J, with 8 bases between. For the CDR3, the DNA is TGTGCCAGCAGTTTCAAGGGAGCTGGAAACACCATATATTTT. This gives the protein CASSFKGAGNTIYF.

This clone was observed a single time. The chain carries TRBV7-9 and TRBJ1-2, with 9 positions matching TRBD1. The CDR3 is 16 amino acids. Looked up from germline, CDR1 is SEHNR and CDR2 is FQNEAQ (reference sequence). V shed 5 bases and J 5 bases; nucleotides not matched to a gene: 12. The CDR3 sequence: CASSRGTGNWVYGYTF. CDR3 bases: TGTGCCAGCAGCCGTGGGACAGGGAATTGGGTTTATGGCTACACCTTC.

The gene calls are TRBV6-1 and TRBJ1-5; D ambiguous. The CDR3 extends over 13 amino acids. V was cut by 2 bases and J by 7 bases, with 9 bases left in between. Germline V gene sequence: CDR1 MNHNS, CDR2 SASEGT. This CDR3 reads CASSENVGQPQHF. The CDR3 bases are TGTGCCAGCAGTGAAAATGTGGGCCAGCCCCAGCATTTT.

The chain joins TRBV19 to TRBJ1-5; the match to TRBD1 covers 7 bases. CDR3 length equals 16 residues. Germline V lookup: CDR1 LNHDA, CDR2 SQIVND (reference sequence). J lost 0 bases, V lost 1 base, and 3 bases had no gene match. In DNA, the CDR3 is TGTGCCAGTAGTATAGGGCAGGGGGATAGCAATCAGCCCCAGCATTTT. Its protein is CASSIGQGDSNQPQHF.

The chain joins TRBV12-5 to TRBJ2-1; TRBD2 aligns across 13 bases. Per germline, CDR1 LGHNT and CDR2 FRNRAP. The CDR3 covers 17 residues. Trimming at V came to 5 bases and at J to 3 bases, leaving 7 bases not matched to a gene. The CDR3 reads CASGALGLAGFYNEQFF. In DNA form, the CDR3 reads TGTGCTAGTGGTGCATTGGGACTAGCGGGATTCTACAATGAGCAGTTCTTC.

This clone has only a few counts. In nucleotides, the CDR3 is TGTGCCAGCAGCCAGGTTAGGGACAGTCCCTCCTACGAGCAGTACTTC. Its protein product is CASSQVRDSPSYEQYF. The chain carries TRBV14 and TRBJ2-7, with 7 bases aligning to TRBD1. Germline assignment: CDR1 SGHDN and CDR2 FVKESK. This CDR3 contains 16 residues. Germline trimming cut 3 bases from V and 0 bases from J; bases unmatched to any gene: 8. Filled out from reference TRBV14 and TRBJ2-7, the complete variable domain reads EAGVTQFPSHSVIEKGQTVTLRCDPISGHDNLYWYRRVMGKEIKFLLHFVKESKQDESGMPNNRFLAERTGGTYSTLKVQPAELEDSGVYFCASSQVRDSPSYEQYFGPGTRLTVT.

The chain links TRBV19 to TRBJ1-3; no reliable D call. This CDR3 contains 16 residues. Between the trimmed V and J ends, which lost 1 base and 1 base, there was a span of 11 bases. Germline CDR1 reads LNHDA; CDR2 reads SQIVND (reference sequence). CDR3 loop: CASSIGAPPSGNTIYF. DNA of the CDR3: TGTGCCAGTAGTATAGGGGCTCCTCCGTCTGGAAACACCATATATTTT.

CDR3 residues: CASSIRDRGLAETQYF. CDR3 nucleotides: TGTGCCAGCAGCATCCGGGACAGGGGTCTTGCAGAGACCCAGTACTTC. The gene calls are TRBV9 and TRBJ2-5; 10 nucleotides align to TRBD1. Looked up from germline, CDR1 is SGDLS and CDR2 is YYNGEE. This CDR3 has 16 residues. With 4 bases clipped from V and 4 bases from J, the junction kept 10 bases outside the gene matches. Looking up the rest from reference TRBV9 and TRBJ2-5 gives the full variable domain: DSGVTQTPKHLITATGQRVTLRCSPRSGDLSVYWYQQSLDQGLQFLIQYYNGEERAKGNILERFSAQQFPDLHSELNLSSLELGDSALYFCASSIRDRGLAETQYFGPGTRLLVL.